The clone carrying this T cell receptor beta chain has ten or more counts. Its antigen remains unidentified. The data stem from a study of early T cells in non-severe SARS-CoV-2 infection. As for the study in general: The authors sequenced bulk RNA from unsorted whole blood, leaving chains unpaired.

The ends were cut back, 7 bases at V and 9 bases at J, with 21 bases in the middle. There are 14 residues in the CDR3. Overall study findings and caveats: VDJdb-based annotation leaned toward anti-spike CD8 responses and missed private and CD4 specificities.

Researchers tagged individual cDNA molecules with unique molecular identifiers. TCRdb fed the 5' RACE reads into MiXCR, producing one record per CDR3 protein. The table records approximately 69,000 distinct CDR3 sequences, about 10% of them present only once. The clonotype originates from an adult who was a healthcare worker with PCR-confirmed SARS-CoV-2 infection or an uninfected control (not recorded which). This chain joins TRBV12-3 or TRBV12-4 and TRBJ1-1, with D perhaps TRBD1 (6 bases). Sequencing used whole blood. The CDR3 loop reads CASTGSGAGAKAFF. In nucleotides, the CDR3 is TGTGCCAGCACCGGCTCAGGAGCAGGGGCCAAAGCTTTCTTT.